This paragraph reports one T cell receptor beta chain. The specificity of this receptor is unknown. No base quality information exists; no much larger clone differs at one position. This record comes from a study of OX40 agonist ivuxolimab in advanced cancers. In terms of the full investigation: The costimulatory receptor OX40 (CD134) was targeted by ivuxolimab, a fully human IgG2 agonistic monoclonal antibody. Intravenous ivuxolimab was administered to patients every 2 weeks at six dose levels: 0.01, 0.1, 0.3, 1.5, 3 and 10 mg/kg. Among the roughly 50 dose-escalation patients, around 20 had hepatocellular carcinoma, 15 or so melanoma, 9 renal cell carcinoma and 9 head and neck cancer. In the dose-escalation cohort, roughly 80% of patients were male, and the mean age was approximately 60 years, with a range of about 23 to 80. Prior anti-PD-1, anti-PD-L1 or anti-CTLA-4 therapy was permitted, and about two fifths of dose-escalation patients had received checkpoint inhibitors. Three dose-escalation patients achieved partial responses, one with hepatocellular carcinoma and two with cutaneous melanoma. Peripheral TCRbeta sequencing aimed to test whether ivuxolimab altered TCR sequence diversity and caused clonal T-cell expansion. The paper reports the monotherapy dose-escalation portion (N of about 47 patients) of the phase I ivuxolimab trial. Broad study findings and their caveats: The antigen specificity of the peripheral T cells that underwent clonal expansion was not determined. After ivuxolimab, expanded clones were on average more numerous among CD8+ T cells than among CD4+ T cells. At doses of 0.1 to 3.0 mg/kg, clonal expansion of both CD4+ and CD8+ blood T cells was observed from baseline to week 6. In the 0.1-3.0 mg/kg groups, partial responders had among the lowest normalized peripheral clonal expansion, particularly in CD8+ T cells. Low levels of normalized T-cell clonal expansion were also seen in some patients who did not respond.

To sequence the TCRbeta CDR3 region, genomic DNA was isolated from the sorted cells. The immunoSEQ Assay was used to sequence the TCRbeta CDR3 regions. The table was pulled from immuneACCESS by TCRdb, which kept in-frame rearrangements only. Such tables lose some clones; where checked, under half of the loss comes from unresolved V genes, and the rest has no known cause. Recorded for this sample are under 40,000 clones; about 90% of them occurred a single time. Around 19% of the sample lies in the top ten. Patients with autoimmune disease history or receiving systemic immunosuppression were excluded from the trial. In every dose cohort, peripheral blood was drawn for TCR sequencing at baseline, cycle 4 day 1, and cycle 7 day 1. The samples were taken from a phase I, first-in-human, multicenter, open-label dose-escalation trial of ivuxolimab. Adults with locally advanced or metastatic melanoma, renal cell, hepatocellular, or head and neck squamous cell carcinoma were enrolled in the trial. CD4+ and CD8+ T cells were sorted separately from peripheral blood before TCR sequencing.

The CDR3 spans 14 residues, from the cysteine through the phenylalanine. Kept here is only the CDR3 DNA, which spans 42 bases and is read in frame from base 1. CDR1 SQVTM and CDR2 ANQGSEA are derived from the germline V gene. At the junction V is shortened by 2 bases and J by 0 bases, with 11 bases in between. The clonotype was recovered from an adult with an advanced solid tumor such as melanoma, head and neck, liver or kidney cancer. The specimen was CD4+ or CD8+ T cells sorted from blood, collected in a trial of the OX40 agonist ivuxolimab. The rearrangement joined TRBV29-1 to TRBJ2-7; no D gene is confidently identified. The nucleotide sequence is TGCAGCGTTGAATTTGGCACGAGCTCCTACGAGCAGTACTTC. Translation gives CSVEFGTSSYEQYF.